This entry lists 15 T cell receptor beta chains sequenced from one sample in a study of T cells in Graves' hyperthyroidism and ophthalmopathy. TCR beta CDR3 region amplification was performed from RNA transcripts. Initially, a first-round RT-PCR of the TCR CDR3 employed the HTBI primer set. TCRdb analysed the multiplex PCR reads with MiXCR anew, one entry per CDR3 protein. Among around 690,000 distinct CDR3 sequences, 15% to 20% were seen once, and the ten largest hold 15% to 19%. Sequencing input: blood. The receptors originated from a man in his fifties or sixties with Graves' hyperthyroidism.

This clonotype showed up just a few times. The gene calls are TRBV10-3 and TRBJ1-2; possibly TRBD1 for D (6 bases). This CDR3 region has 15 residues. The V and J ends lost 4 bases and 2 bases respectively, with 14 bases between them. Looked up from germline, CDR1 is ENHRY and CDR2 is SYGVKD. The CDR3 bases are TGTGCCATCAGTGGAACAGGGTCGGCGAACTATGGCTACACCTTC. Amino acids: CAISGTGSANYGYTF.

In this sample, this clonotype turned up many times. The gene calls are TRBV14 and TRBJ1-1; D call uncertain. The CDR3 is 13 residues long. V shed 0 bases and J shed 5 bases, with 7 bases lying between them. Germline V lookup: CDR1 SGHDN, CDR2 FVKESK. The chain's CDR3 is CASSQEIGTEAFF. CDR3 DNA sequence: TGTGCCAGCAGCCAAGAGATCGGTACTGAAGCTTTCTTT.

The chain has TRBV6-2 or TRBV6-3 and TRBJ1-4, with TRBD1 identical over 8 bases. The germline CDR1 and CDR2 sequences are MNHEY and SVGEGT. CDR3 length: 16 amino acids. The junction had 8 bases not matched to a gene; V was cut back by 2 bases and J by 6 bases. CDR3 residues: CASSYRRSGGDEKLFF. The DNA for the CDR3 is TGTGCCAGCAGTTACCGCAGGTCAGGGGGCGATGAAAAACTGTTTTTT.

This clonotype was recorded at least ten times. The V call is TRBV2, the J call TRBJ1-6; the D gene is possibly TRBD1 (5 bases). The germline gives CDR1 SNHLY, CDR2 FYNNEI. V lost 7 bases and J 4 bases, leaving 8 bases between the germline ends. This CDR3 region has 13 residues. The CDR3 nucleotides are TGTGCCAGCATCAGGGAGTATAATTCACCCCTCCACTTT. It codes for CASIREYNSPLHF.

This clonotype was counted between two and nine times. The chain joins TRBV19 to TRBJ1-2; D is ambiguous. Trimming took off 6 bases at V and 10 bases at J, with 15 bases between the two ends. Per germline, CDR1 LNHDA and CDR2 SQIVND (reference sequence). The CDR3 runs 12 residues. In DNA, the CDR3 is TGTGCCAGTAGATCCGGAGCAGTCTACTACACCTTC. It codes for CASRSGAVYYTF.

Ten or more counts support this clonotype. The rearrangement links TRBV28 to TRBJ2-1; 11 nucleotides match TRBD2. Germline-derived CDR1 and CDR2 are MDHEN and SYDVKM. The CDR3 sequence is 14 residues long. V gave up 8 bases and J gave up 9 bases; unmatched junction bases: 9. The CDR3 DNA sequence: TGTGCCAGCGTCACTAGCGGGAGAGGGGGTGAGCAGTTCTTC. The encoded protein is CASVTSGRGGEQFF.

This clonotype was counted at least ten times. This chain joins TRBV5-6 and TRBJ2-5; D gene ambiguous. The V end was cut by 4 bases, the J end by 0 bases, with 13 bases between. CDR1 SGHDT and CDR2 YYEEEE come from the germline V gene. The length of the CDR3 is 15 residues. This CDR3 is CASSGMAAHQETQYF. The CDR3 nucleotides read TGTGCCAGCAGCGGGATGGCAGCTCACCAAGAGACCCAGTACTTC.

In its sample, this clonotype was seen many times. The V and J genes are TRBV7-2 and TRBJ2-1; D is unclear. Trimming shortened V by 5 bases and J by 9 bases, and 8 bases separated the two germline ends. Looked up from germline, CDR1 is SGHTA and CDR2 is FQGNSA. The CDR3 consists of 11 residues. The CDR3 loop is CASSPVIEQFF. CDR3 in DNA: TGTGCCAGCAGCCCTGTTATTGAGCAGTTCTTC.

This chain uses TRBV4-1 with TRBJ2-5, with 7 bases identical to TRBD2. Germline assignment: CDR1 MGHRA and CDR2 YSYEKL. With 6 bases clipped from V and 3 bases from J, the junction kept 13 bases outside the gene matches. This CDR3 comprises 16 residues. The CDR3 sequence is CASSNDREALEETQYF. As DNA, the CDR3 is TGCGCCAGCAGTAACGACCGGGAGGCCCTCGAAGAGACCCAGTACTTC.

The chain employs TRBV7-2 and TRBJ2-1; 12 nucleotides line up with TRBD2. V shed 7 bases, J shed 1 base, and the junction held 5 bases outside the gene matches. The germline gives CDR1 SGHTA, CDR2 FQGNSA. The CDR3 covers 16 residues. In DNA, the CDR3 is TGTGCCAGCAAACAGACTAGCGGGAGATCCTACAATGAGCAGTTCTTC. It codes for CASKQTSGRSYNEQFF.

The chain is built from TRBV3-1 and TRBJ1-2; D is possibly TRBD1 (6 bases). The germline CDR1 and CDR2 sequences are LGHDT and YNNKEL (reference sequence). The V end lost 4 bases, the J end lost 6 bases, and 18 bases lay between the germline ends. CDR3 length: 15 amino acids. Here the CDR3 reads CASSRGETGRDGYTF. CDR3 sequence (DNA): TGTGCCAGCAGCCGAGGGGAGACAGGACGGGATGGCTACACCTTC.

The V gene is TRBV15, the J gene TRBJ2-3; D perhaps matches TRBD2 (5 bases). From germline, CDR1 is LNHNV and CDR2 YYDKDF (reference sequence). The V end lost 10 bases, the J end lost 5 bases, and 19 bases lay between the germline ends. The CDR3 is 14 residues long. CDR3 sequence (DNA): TGTGCCAGCAGTTATCCCTCTCGGGGAGATACGCAGTATTTT. This translates into CASSYPSRGDTQYF. Variable domain in full (rest from reference TRBV15 and TRBJ2-3): DAMVIQNPRYQVTQFGKPVTLSCSQTLNHNVMYWYQQKSSQAPKLLFHYYDKDFNNEADTPDNFQSRRPNTSFCFLDIRSPGLGDTAMYLCASSYPSRGDTQYFGPGTRLTVL.

The chain uses TRBV9 and TRBJ2-5, with D uncertain. The germline V gene encodes CDR1 SGDLS and CDR2 YYNGEE. CDR3 length: 14 residues. V was pared by 4 bases and J by 2 bases, with 12 bases between. DNA of the CDR3: TGTGCCAGCAGCCTGTCGACGGAGCAAGAGACCCAGTACTTC. Translated, it gives CASSLSTEQETQYF.

There are many counts of this clonotype. The chain carries TRBV2 and TRBJ1-2; D might be TRBD1 (5 bases). The CDR3 loop spans 12 amino acids. The germline V gene encodes CDR1 SNHLY and CDR2 FYNNEI. V gave up 6 bases and J gave up 2 bases, with 7 bases separating them. The CDR3 protein is CASRGRNYGYTF. CDR3 nucleotides: TGTGCCAGCAGGGGGCGGAACTATGGCTACACCTTC.

This clonotype was seen more than once but under ten times. V is TRBV6-2 or TRBV6-3 and J is TRBJ2-1; either TRBD1 or TRBD2 may fit D (5 bases each). CDR1 MNHEY and CDR2 SVGEGT come from the germline V gene. This CDR3 comprises 15 residues. V was cut by 4 bases and J by 4 bases, with 14 bases left in between. CDR3: CASSSRDQLYNEQFF. In DNA, the CDR3 is TGTGCCAGCAGTTCCCGGGACCAATTATACAATGAGCAGTTCTTC.